Shown below are 17 T cell receptor beta chains from a single sample sequenced in a study of low-dose radiotherapy and immunotherapy resistance in tumors. First-strand cDNA used TRAV- and TRBV-specific primers, covering alpha and beta chains. The authors amplified TCRs for about 20 PCR cycles with a constant-region primer and a V-primer adapter. TCRdb analysed the reads with MiXCR anew, one entry per CDR3 protein. The sample includes 7,500 to 9,000 distinct CDR3 sequences, 69% seen only once; the top ten take approximately 6.8%. The receptor source for this set is a human donor with advanced metastatic prostate, ovarian, gallbladder or colorectal cancer (not recorded which). This table probably holds off-target reads from a library built for another chain.

This clonotype is labeled medium-sized. The chain uses TRBV5-1 and TRBJ1-2, with TRBD1 as a possible D gene (5 bases). CDR3 size: 13 residues. CDR1 SGHRS and CDR2 YFSETQ come from the germline V gene. The V end was cut by 4 bases, the J end by 7 bases, with 14 bases between. CDR3 in amino acids: CASSEGTAPGYTF. Here the CDR3 DNA reads TGCGCCAGCAGCGAAGGGACCGCTCCTGGCTACACCTTC. Full variable domain (missing parts from reference TRBV5-1 and TRBJ1-2): KAGVTQTPRYLIKTRGQQVTLSCSPISGHRSVSWYQQTPGQGLQFLFEYFSETQRNKGNFPGRFSGRQFSNSRSEMNVSTLELGDSALYLCASSEGTAPGYTFGSGTRLTVV.

CDR3 sequence reads: CASSSWGLQNSPLHF. CDR3 in DNA: TGTGCCAGCAGCTCGTGGGGGCTCCAAAATTCACCCCTCCACTTT. This chain uses TRBV5-6 with TRBJ1-6; maybe TRBD1 (6 bases). Germline CDR1 reads SGHDT; CDR2 reads YYEEEE. This CDR3 contains 15 residues. Trimming removed 3 bases from V and 7 bases from J, with 14 bases in between.

The chain couples TRBV13 to TRBJ2-7, with D maybe TRBD1 (6 bases). There are 14 residues in the CDR3. V was cut by 4 bases and J by 2 bases, with 12 bases left in between. Germline CDR1 reads PRHDT; CDR2 reads FYEKMQ (reference sequence). The CDR3 coding sequence is TGTGCCAGCAGCTACGAGACAGGTGCCTACGAGCAGTACTTC. It translates to CASSYETGAYEQYF.

V gene TRBV6-2 or TRBV6-3 combines with J gene TRBJ1-1; 10 nucleotides align to TRBD1. The V and J ends lost 6 bases and 5 bases, in that order; junction bases with no gene match: 18. The germline gives CDR1 MNHEY, CDR2 SVGEGT. This CDR3 region has 18 residues. CDR3 region: CASSPIPGQGSASTEAFF. CDR3 nucleotide sequence: TGTGCCAGCAGCCCGATCCCGGGACAGGGGAGCGCGTCAACTGAAGCTTTCTTT.

This chain joins TRBV5-1 and TRBJ2-1; D could derive from TRBD1 or TRBD2 (5 bases each). The length of the CDR3 is 12 residues. CDR1 and CDR2 (germline): SGHRS, YFSETQ. Trimming removed 4 bases at V and 4 bases at J, with 6 bases between. The CDR3 spells CASSEGYNEQFF. As DNA, the CDR3 is TGCGCCAGCAGCGAGGGGTACAATGAGCAGTTCTTC.

This clonotype was observed a handful of times. The J gene is TRBJ1-6, the V gene TRBV18, with TRBD1 as a possible D gene (5 bases). V lost 4 bases and J 8 bases, leaving 9 bases between the germline ends. This CDR3 region has 13 residues. The germline CDR1 and CDR2 sequences are KGHSH and LQKENI. In DNA, the CDR3 is TGTGCCAGCTCACAAGGGGTGGATTCACCCCTCCACTTT. Protein: CASSQGVDSPLHF.

The gene calls are TRBV19 and TRBJ2-7; tentatively, D is TRBD1 or TRBD2 (5 bases each). Germline CDR1 is LNHDA and CDR2 is SQIVND (reference sequence). There are 13 residues in the CDR3. For the CDR3, the DNA is TGTGCTTCCGGACCCGTTGGGACCCACGAGCAGTACTTC. It encodes CASGPVGTHEQYF.

The chain is built from TRBV20-1 and TRBJ1-2; possible D gene TRBD1, 5 bases. The CDR3 has 13 residues. Trimming removed 6 bases at V and 5 bases at J, with 16 bases between. Germline V gene lookup returns CDR1 DFQATT and CDR2 SNEGSKA (reference sequence). CDR3 residues: CSAPTEDGYGYTF. The CDR3, as DNA: TGCAGTGCCCCGACAGAAGATGGATATGGCTACACCTTC.

The chain joins TRBV7-9 to TRBJ2-2; 14 bases are a match to TRBD2. V shed 5 bases, J shed 0 bases, and the junction held 5 bases outside the gene matches. Per germline, CDR1 SEHNR and CDR2 FQNEAQ (reference sequence). The CDR3 is 18 residues long. The CDR3 bases are TGTGCCAGCAGCCCGGGACTAGCGGGAGCCACGAACACCGGGGAGCTGTTTTTT. Protein sequence: CASSPGLAGATNTGELFF.

The rearrangement links TRBV13 to TRBJ2-5, with 9 bases fitting TRBD1. The length of the CDR3 is 15 residues. Per germline, CDR1 PRHDT and CDR2 FYEKMQ (reference sequence). V lost 3 bases to trimming and J lost 5 bases; unmatched junction nucleotides: 7. CDR3 residues: CASSFRQGGRETQYF. The CDR3 nucleotides are TGTGCCAGCAGCTTCCGACAGGGGGGCCGGGAGACCCAGTACTTC. Together with reference TRBV13 and TRBJ2-5, the CDR3 gives the full variable domain: AAGVIQSPRHLIKEKRETATLKCYPIPRHDTVYWYQQGPGQDPQFLISFYEKMQSDKGSIPDRFSAQQFSDYHSELNMSSLELGDSALYFCASSFRQGGRETQYFGPGTRLLVL.

J is TRBJ2-3 and V is TRBV6-2 or TRBV6-3; D not certain. The CDR3 consists of 13 residues. Germline V CDR1 and CDR2: MNHEY, SVGEGT. V was clipped by 7 bases and J by 1 base, with 9 bases between them. The CDR3 here is CASNSPGTDTQYF. The CDR3 nucleotides are TGTGCCAGCAACTCCCCCGGCACAGATACGCAGTATTTT.

V gene TRBV5-1 combines with J gene TRBJ1-1, with D possibly TRBD1 on 6 matching bases. Trimming stripped 2 bases from V and 4 bases from J, with 9 bases between. The CDR3 loop spans 13 amino acids. CDR1 and CDR2 (germline): SGHRS, YFSETQ. CDR3 residues: CASSFNRATEAFF. DNA for the CDR3: TGCGCCAGCAGCTTTAACAGGGCCACTGAAGCTTTCTTT.

V is TRBV5-1 and J is TRBJ2-7; TRBD1 matches at 7 bases. Looked up from germline, CDR1 is SGHRS and CDR2 is YFSETQ. The J segment lost 6 bases and the V segment lost 4 bases, leaving 7 bases of the junction unmatched. The CDR3 contains 13 residues. The CDR3 region is CASSRDSRGEQYF. CDR3 DNA: TGCGCCAGCAGCCGGGACAGTCGAGGCGAGCAGTACTTC.

This clonotype is judged medium-sized. The V and J genes are TRBV6-2 or TRBV6-3 and TRBJ1-5; D remains ambiguous. CDR3 length equals 15 residues. V gave up 4 bases and J gave up 7 bases, with 17 bases separating them. The germline V gene has CDR1 MNHEY and CDR2 SVGEGT. The CDR3 region is CASSFRLTSPQPQHF. The DNA for the CDR3 is TGTGCCAGCAGTTTTAGGCTGACGTCCCCCCAGCCCCAGCATTTT.

The chain carries TRBV19 and TRBJ2-2; no definite D call. The CDR3 length is 13 residues. V lost 3 bases and J 5 bases, leaving 7 bases between the germline ends. Germline V CDR1 and CDR2: LNHDA, SQIVND (reference sequence). CDR3 sequence (DNA): TGTGCCAGTAGTATCTCGGAGACCGGGGAGCTGTTTTTT. It is translated as CASSISETGELFF.

The rearrangement uses TRBV7-9 and TRBJ2-5, with D perhaps TRBD2 (6 bases). V lost 5 bases, J lost 4 bases, and 11 bases lay in between. The length of the CDR3 is 13 residues. Germline lookup yields CDR1 SEHNR and CDR2 FQNEAQ (reference sequence). CDR3 in DNA: TGTGCCAGCAGCGGGGGGTCGGGAGAGACCCAGTACTTC. Its protein product is CASSGGSGETQYF.

Sample share makes this clonotype medium-sized (0.01 to 0.1%). The chain employs TRBV4-1 and TRBJ2-4; the match to TRBD2 covers 9 bases. With V trimmed by 4 bases and J by 8 bases, 12 bases remained unmatched. The CDR3 is 16 amino acids. Germline V CDR1 and CDR2: MGHRA, YSYEKL. CDR3 amino acids: CASSLRPAAGGDIQYF. CDR3 nucleotides: TGCGCCAGCAGCCTCCGTCCCGCCGCGGGAGGGGACATTCAGTACTTC.